The 8 T cell receptor beta chains reported below all come from one sample, sequenced in a study of T cells after yellow fever vaccination. Via MiXCR, TCRdb re-called the 5' RACE reads, giving one row per CDR3 protein. The data show 68,000 or so distinct CDR3 sequences, 7.4% seen once. This material consisted of CD8+ T cells sorted from PBMCs, taken 15 days after the yellow fever booster vaccination. Every receptor here comes from a man aged 30 to 39 who received the YFV17D yellow fever vaccine.

This clonotype appeared many times. The V and J genes are TRBV29-1 and TRBJ1-2; D not certain. The V gene's germline CDR1 is SQVTM and CDR2 ANQGSEA. Trimming stripped 4 bases from V and 0 bases from J, with 0 bases between. The CDR3 is 10 residues long. Written as DNA, the CDR3 is TGCAGCGTTGCTAACTATGGCTACACCTTC. This gives the protein CSVANYGYTF.

Ten or more counts support this clonotype. The V gene is TRBV29-1, the J gene TRBJ2-1, with 9 bases lining up with TRBD2. Looked up from germline, CDR1 is SQVTM and CDR2 is ANQGSEA. The CDR3 has 16 amino acids. V dropped 0 bases and J dropped 1; count of bases not matched to a gene: 4. The DNA of the CDR3 is TGCAGCGTTGAAGATTTCAGCGGGAGGTCCTACAATGAGCAGTTCTTC. Its protein is CSVEDFSGRSYNEQFF.

This clonotype was detected ten times or more. Here the CDR3 reads CASSRETSGRPYEQYF. For the CDR3, the DNA is TGTGCCAGCAGTCGCGAGACTAGCGGGAGACCCTACGAGCAGTACTTC. This rearrangement joins TRBV6-2 or TRBV6-3 to TRBJ2-7; 12 bases are a match to TRBD2. The CDR3 consists of 16 residues. Germline CDR1 and CDR2: MNHEY and SVGEGT. V shed 5 bases, J shed 2 bases, and the junction held 7 bases outside the gene matches.

This clonotype has at least ten counts. J is TRBJ2-3 and V is TRBV12-3 or TRBV12-4, with TRBD2 matching over 8 bases. The trim removed 5 bases at V and 2 bases at J, leaving 3 bases unmatched. The CDR3 is made up of 14 amino acids. CDR3 region: CASSREGNTDTQYF. The DNA of the CDR3 is TGTGCCAGCAGTCGGGAGGGGAACACAGATACGCAGTATTTT.

This clonotype was detected many times. The chain is built from TRBV3-1 and TRBJ1-2, with TRBD1 identical over 9 bases. In germline, CDR1 is LGHDT, CDR2 YNNKEL (reference sequence). V dropped 7 bases and J dropped 6; count of bases not matched to a gene: 15. The length of the CDR3 is 16 residues. The CDR3 DNA reads as TGTGCCAGCACCGCGGGACAGGGTTGGAAAGGAAATGGCTACACCTTC. Translation gives CASTAGQGWKGNGYTF.

This clonotype came up many times. V is TRBV7-2 and J is TRBJ2-5; D remains unclear. V dropped 5 bases and J dropped 5 bases, with 15 bases sitting between them. This CDR3 region has 14 residues. Per germline, CDR1 SGHTA and CDR2 FQGNSA. CDR3 DNA sequence: TGTGCCAGCAGCGCCCTTCCTCCCCGGGAGACCCAGTACTTC. Translating it yields CASSALPPRETQYF.

The table lists this clonotype with many counts. Written as DNA, the CDR3 is TGTGCCACCAGCAGGGGACAGGCGATCGACGAGCAGTACTTC. Translated, it gives CATSRGQAIDEQYF. The gene calls are TRBV15 and TRBJ2-7; 8 bases are shared with TRBD1. CDR1 is LNHNV and CDR2 is YYDKDF in the germline V gene (reference sequence). The CDR3 is 14 amino acids. With V trimmed by 3 bases and J by 5 bases, 6 bases remained unmatched. The full variable domain, its missing parts supplied by reference TRBV15 and TRBJ2-7, is DAMVIQNPRYQVTQFGKPVTLSCSQTLNHNVMYWYQQKSSQAPKLLFHYYDKDFNNEADTPDNFQSRRPNTSFCFLDIRSPGLGDTAMYLCATSRGQAIDEQYFGPGTRLTVT.

This clonotype was counted many times. The V and J genes are TRBV20-1 and TRBJ2-1; D gene ambiguous. The germline V gene encodes CDR1 DFQATT and CDR2 SNEGSKA (reference sequence). Trimming stripped 2 bases from V and 0 bases from J, with 8 bases between. The CDR3 is 14 amino acids. The CDR3 sequence is CSARNRSSYNEQFF. CDR3 bases: TGCAGTGCTAGAAATCGTAGCTCCTACAATGAGCAGTTCTTC.